This T cell receptor beta chain was sequenced for a study of blood T cells in healthy people across ages. General observations from the study: In long-lived donors, naive CD4+ cell counts and diversity exceeded those of aged donors.

PCR was performed a second time for about 7 to 12 cycles using a sample-barcoded 5' primer and a J-beta primer mix. TCRdb re-derived calls from the 5' RACE reads in MiXCR, one entry per CDR3 protein. The sample carries hundreds of thousands of distinct CDR3 sequences, around a fifth recorded once. Isolating PBMCs gave at least 6 million of these cells per sample. The CDR3 totals 12 residues. V dropped 4 bases and J dropped 10 bases, with 12 bases sitting between them. CDR1 and CDR2 from the germline V gene are SGHRS and YFSETQ. Of note for this clonotype: Its antigen is unknown.

This clonotype was sampled from a man in his 70s in good health. The sample comprised blood. J is TRBJ2-1 and V is TRBV5-1; D unclear. The CDR3 region is CASSQSRYEQFF. CDR3 DNA sequence: TGCGCCAGCAGCCAGTCTAGATACGAGCAGTTCTTC.